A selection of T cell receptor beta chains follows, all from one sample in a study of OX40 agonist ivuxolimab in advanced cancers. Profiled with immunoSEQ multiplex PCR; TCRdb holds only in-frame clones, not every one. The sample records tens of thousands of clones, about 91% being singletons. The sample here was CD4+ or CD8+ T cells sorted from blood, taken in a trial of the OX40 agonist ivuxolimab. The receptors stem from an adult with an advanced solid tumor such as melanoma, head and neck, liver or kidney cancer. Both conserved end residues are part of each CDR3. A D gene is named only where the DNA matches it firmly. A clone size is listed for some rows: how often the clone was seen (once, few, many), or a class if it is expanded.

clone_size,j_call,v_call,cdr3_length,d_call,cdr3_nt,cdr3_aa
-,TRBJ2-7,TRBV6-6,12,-,TGTGCCAGCAGCCAGGCTAGTGACGAGCAGTACTTC,CASSQASDEQYF
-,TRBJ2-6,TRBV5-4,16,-,TGTGCCAGCAGCGTCGGGACAACCTCTGGGGCCAACGTCCTGACTTTC,CASSVGTTSGANVLTF
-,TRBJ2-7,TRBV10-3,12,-,TGTGCCGGAAGGGATTTCTCCTACGAGCAGTACTTC,CAGRDFSYEQYF
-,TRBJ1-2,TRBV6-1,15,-,TGTGCCAGCAGTGAAGGACAGGAAGTTAACTATGGCTACACCTTC,CASSEGQEVNYGYTF
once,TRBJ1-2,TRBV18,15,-,TGTGCCAGCTCAACCACGGACGGGACTAACTATGGCTACACCTTC,CASSTTDGTNYGYTF
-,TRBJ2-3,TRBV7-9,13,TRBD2,TGTGCCAGCAGCTCGGAGGGACTAGCTACGCAGTATTTT,CASSSEGLATQYF
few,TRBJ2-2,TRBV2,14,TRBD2,TGTGCCAGCGCTCCCGGGACTAGCTACGGGGAGCTGTTTTTT,CASAPGTSYGELFF
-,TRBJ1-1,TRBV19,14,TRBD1,TGTGCCAGTAGTACAGGCTGGGACAGACAAGAAGCTTTCTTT,CASSTGWDRQEAFF
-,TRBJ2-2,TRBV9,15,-,TGTGCCAGCAGCGTAACTCCTAGCATCGGCGGGGAGCTGTTTTTT,CASSVTPSIGGELFF
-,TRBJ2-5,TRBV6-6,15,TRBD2,TGTGCCAGCAGGAACGGGAGGGCCATACAAGAGACCCAGTACTTC,CASRNGRAIQETQYF
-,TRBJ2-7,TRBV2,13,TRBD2,TGTGCCAGCAAGCGGGAGCCGTCCTACGAGCAGTACTTC,CASKREPSYEQYF
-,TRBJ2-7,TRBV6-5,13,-,TGTGCCAGCAGTACAGTTCCCCCTTACGAGCAGTACTTC,CASSTVPPYEQYF
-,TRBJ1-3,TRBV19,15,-,TGTGCCAGTAGTATAATGGGTCATCGCGGAAACACCATATATTTT,CASSIMGHRGNTIYF
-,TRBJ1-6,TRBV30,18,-,TGTGCCTGGAGTGTATCAGGCAGGGAGAATGGCTATAATTCACCCCTCCACTTT,CAWSVSGRENGYNSPLHF
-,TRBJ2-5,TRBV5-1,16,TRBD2,TGCGCCAGCAGCGCCAGACTAGCGGGAGGCCTAGGGACCCAGTACTTC,CASSARLAGGLGTQYF
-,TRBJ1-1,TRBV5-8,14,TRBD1,TGTGCCAGCAGCCAACTAACGGGGGACAGGGGAGCTTTCTTT,CASSQLTGDRGAFF
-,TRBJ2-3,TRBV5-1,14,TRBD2,TGCGCCAGCCAGCTCACTAGCGGTTCTTATACGCAGTATTTT,CASQLTSGSYTQYF
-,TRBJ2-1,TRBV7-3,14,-,TGTGCCAGCAGCTTAGTCCCGGGCTACAATGAGCAGTTCTTC,CASSLVPGYNEQFF
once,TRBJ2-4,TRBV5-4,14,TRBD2,TGTGCCAGCAGCTCCCGGGGGGGACCAAACATTCAGTACTTC,CASSSRGGPNIQYF
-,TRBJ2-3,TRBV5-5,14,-,TGTGCCAGCAGCTTGTCGCGGCGGTCAGATACGCAGTATTTT,CASSLSRRSDTQYF
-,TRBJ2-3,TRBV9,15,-,TGTGCCAGCAGCCCCCGACATAATCGTCAGGATACGCAGTATTTT,CASSPRHNRQDTQYF
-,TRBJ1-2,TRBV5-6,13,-,TGTGCCAGCAGCCGCGACAGAACCTATGGCTACACCTTC,CASSRDRTYGYTF
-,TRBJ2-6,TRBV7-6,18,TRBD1,TGTGCCAGCAGCTTTGGACAGGGAACGAACTCTGGGGCCAACGTCCTGACTTTC,CASSFGQGTNSGANVLTF
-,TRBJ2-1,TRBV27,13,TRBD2,TGTGCCAGCAGTTCCCTAGCGGGGGGTGAGCAGTTCTTC,CASSSLAGGEQFF
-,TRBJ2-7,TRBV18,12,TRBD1,TGTGCCAGCCGATCCTCAGGGGGCGAGCAGTACTTC,CASRSSGGEQYF
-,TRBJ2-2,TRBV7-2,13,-,TGTGCCAGCAGCGCGGTGAGCACCGGGGAGCTGTTTTTT,CASSAVSTGELFF
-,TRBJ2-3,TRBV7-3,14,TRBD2,TGTGCCAGCAGCCCGGGACTAGGGGTAGATACGCAGTATTTT,CASSPGLGVDTQYF
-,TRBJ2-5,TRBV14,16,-,TGTGCCAGCAGCCAAGTAGCCTCAGTCTCTCAAGAGACCCAGTACTTC,CASSQVASVSQETQYF
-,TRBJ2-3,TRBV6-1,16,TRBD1,TGTGCCAGCAGTGAAAGGGGACAGAGTAGCACAGATACGCAGTATTTT,CASSERGQSSTDTQYF
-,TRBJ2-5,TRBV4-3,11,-,TGCGCCAGCAGCCAACAAGAGACCCAGTACTTC,CASSQQETQYF
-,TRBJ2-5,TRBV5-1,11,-,TGCGCCAGCACCGGACAAGAGACCCAGTACTTC,CASTGQETQYF
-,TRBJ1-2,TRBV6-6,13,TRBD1,TGTGCCAGCAGGACGACAGGGGACTATGGCTACACCTTC,CASRTTGDYGYTF